These T cell receptor beta chains were read from a single sample in a study of blood T cell repertoires in COVID-19. The protocol was immunoSEQ multiplex PCR, while the TCRdb copy is restricted to in-frame clones and leaves out a portion. Of about 180,000 clones listed, about 87% were seen once; the top ten hold approximately 12%. The sample was peripheral blood. The source of these receptors is a woman in her sixties or seventies with COVID-19, enrolled during active disease. The CDR3 runs from the conserved cysteine through the conserved F or W. The order of the fields is J gene, CDR3 length, V gene, CDR3 protein.

TRBJ1-2,14,TRBV6-2/TRBV6-3,CASSLYRENYGYTF
TRBJ2-7,13,TRBV12-3/TRBV12-4,CASSLTVAGAQNF
TRBJ1-5,14,TRBV7-9,CASRGPGGNQPQHF
TRBJ1-1,14,TRBV7-2,CASSIVRGGTEAFF
TRBJ2-7,12,TRBV19,CASSRFRDEQYF
TRBJ1-2,17,TRBV12-5,CASGLVLSSDRGPGYTF
TRBJ1-1,13,TRBV6-5,CASTRGRTSEAFF
TRBJ2-3,15,TRBV28,CASSTSRGSTDTQYF
TRBJ2-7,15,TRBV5-5,CASSLAREYDYEQYF
TRBJ2-7,13,TRBV3-1/TRBV3-2,CASSQRQVGEQYF
TRBJ1-2,18,TRBV4-3,CASRPTLVPGQGEWGYTF
TRBJ1-1,11,TRBV5-6,CASSREVEAFF
TRBJ1-5,13,TRBV30,CAWSDFGEQPQHF
TRBJ1-5,15,TRBV27,CASSTGTGAGQPQHF
TRBJ1-3,14,TRBV10-3,CAISEERVGNTIYF
TRBJ1-1,14,TRBV5-1,CASSLASAVTEAFF
TRBJ2-7,14,TRBV6-2/TRBV6-3,CASSSGQVLYEQYF
TRBJ1-5,15,TRBV18,CASSPVYLSNQPQHF
TRBJ1-1,13,TRBV18,CASSPAVNTEAFF
TRBJ2-7,16,TRBV7-2,CASSSRFWQSSYEQYF
TRBJ2-1,13,TRBV9,CASSVWDYNEQFF
TRBJ2-5,14,TRBV6-5,CASSYSGSLETQYF
TRBJ1-5,16,TRBV27,CASSATRGRGDQPQHF
TRBJ1-1,12,TRBV12-3/TRBV12-4,CASSSAGGEAFF
TRBJ2-7,12,TRBV29-1,CSVGTGLHEQYF
TRBJ2-7,14,TRBV6-2/TRBV6-3,CASSQQLDSYEQYF
TRBJ2-7,13,TRBV19,CASSPLGQGLQYF
TRBJ1-1,14,TRBV7-9,CASSLAEGSGGAFF
TRBJ1-5,13,TRBV9,CASSFGGNQPQHF
TRBJ1-2,16,TRBV9,CASSEPRQGAAYGYTF
TRBJ1-1,16,TRBV7-2,CASSDRTGSVNTEAFF
TRBJ1-5,14,TRBV18,CASSLGQPNQPQHF
TRBJ2-1,17,TRBV5-1,CASSLTSGSYSYNEQFF
TRBJ1-1,17,TRBV5-6,CASTLRVTGRLNTEAFF
TRBJ1-2,11,TRBV5-1,CASSSGDSFTF